This entry is about one T cell receptor (beta chain). What it binds is unknown. These data come from a study of cytomegalovirus exposure and HLA in healthy donors. General study results and limits: Reports described diagnosis of cytomegalovirus status by the classifier as highly specific and sensitive.

Germline V CDR1 and CDR2: MNHEY, SVGAGI. Trimming removed 7 bases from V and 4 bases from J, with 13 bases in between. The CDR3 has 14 residues. Data came from immunoSEQ multiplex PCR; TCRdb stores just in-frame clones and leaves some out. This sample yields more than 95,000 clones, of which 86% are seen a single time; 3% to 4% belongs to the top ten. This receptor was obtained from a woman aged 18 to 35 in good health and CMV-seropositive. The V and J genes are TRBV6-5 and TRBJ2-2; no clear D gene. Sequenced sample: PBMCs. CDR3 protein: CASTISGFTGELFF. Written as DNA, the CDR3 is TGTGCCAGCACCATATCGGGTTTCACCGGGGAGCTGTTTTTT.